One sample yielded the 18 T cell receptor beta chains listed below, sequenced in a study of cytomegalovirus exposure and HLA in healthy donors. Vbeta (60) and Jbeta (13) primers were used in the PCR. TCRdb's table, derived via immunoSEQ multiplex PCR, lists solely in-frame clones and lacks some. The data show tens of thousands of clones, around 69% seen once. Specimen: PBMCs. The receptors stem from a man aged 30 to 45 in good health and CMV-seronegative.

A single count supports this clone. This chain uses TRBV30 with TRBJ2-3, with TRBD2 matching over 7 bases. Trimming at V came to 5 bases and at J to 2 bases, leaving 4 bases not matched to a gene. This CDR3 is built from 13 residues. The germline CDR1 and CDR2 sequences are GTSNPN and SVGIG (reference sequence). This chain's CDR3 is CAWSSGHTDTQYF. The DNA of the CDR3 is TGTGCCTGGTCTAGCGGACACACAGATACGCAGTATTTT.

V and J are TRBV10-1 and TRBJ2-5, with D possibly TRBD1 on 5 matching bases. From germline, CDR1 is WNHNN and CDR2 SYGVQD (reference sequence). V was cut by 5 bases and J by 7 bases, with 17 bases left in between. The CDR3 runs to 14 residues. CDR3 nucleotide sequence: TGCGCCAGCAGTCAGCAGGGAAACTCGGGGACCCAGTACTTC. Translation: CASSQQGNSGTQYF.

The J gene is TRBJ1-6, the V gene TRBV7-6, with TRBD1 as a possible D gene (6 bases). Trimming shortened V by 5 bases and J by 6 bases, and 17 bases separated the two germline ends. The CDR3 sequence is 16 residues long. Germline CDR1 SGHVS, CDR2 FNYEAQ. CDR3 loop: CASSALRGDTNSPLHF. CDR3 sequence (DNA): TGTGCCAGCAGCGCACTGCGGGGGGACACTAATTCACCCCTCCACTTT.

This chain connects TRBV28 to TRBJ1-5, with D possibly being TRBD1 (6 bases). V was trimmed by 3 bases and J by 6 bases, leaving 15 bases between them. The length of the CDR3 is 15 residues. Germline loops: CDR1 MDHEN, CDR2 SYDVKM. The CDR3 nucleotides are TGTGCCAGCAGTTTCCCAGGGGATCCGGGTCAGCCCCAGCATTTT. The encoded protein is CASSFPGDPGQPQHF.

The gene calls are TRBV9 and TRBJ2-7, with TRBD2 matching over 9 bases. Germline CDR1 and CDR2: SGDLS and YYNGEE. CDR3 size: 14 residues. V lost 1 base to trimming and J lost 5 bases; unmatched junction nucleotides: 4. For the CDR3, the DNA is TGTGCCAGCAGCGTATGGGCTAGCGGGAACGAGCAGTACTTC. It specifies CASSVWASGNEQYF.

The chain couples TRBV5-1 to TRBJ2-7; maybe TRBD1 (6 bases). Per the germline V gene, CDR1 is SGHRS and CDR2 is YFSETQ. The length of the CDR3 is 15 residues. With 4 bases removed from V and 7 bases from J, the gap between germline ends came to 21 bases. Written as DNA, the CDR3 is TGCGCCAGCAGCGTAAATTGGGGACAACCGGTTGAGCAGTACTTC. It encodes CASSVNWGQPVEQYF.

The chain uses TRBV6-6 and TRBJ1-5; D not resolved. Germline lookup yields CDR1 MNHNY and CDR2 SVGAGI (reference sequence). The length of the CDR3 is 15 residues. Deletions cut 3 bases from V and 1 base from J, with 10 bases between. This CDR3 reads CASSYTELSNQPQHF. CDR3 DNA: TGTGCCAGCAGTTATACAGAGTTGAGCAATCAGCCCCAGCATTTT.

This chain connects TRBV4-1 to TRBJ1-2, with D tentatively TRBD1 (5 bases). Germline CDR1 MGHRA, CDR2 YSYEKL. Between the trimmed V and J ends, which lost 1 base and 4 bases, there was a span of 10 bases. The CDR3 has 14 residues. CDR3 sequence: CASSQGQQGYGYTF. DNA of the CDR3: TGCGCCAGCAGCCAAGGGCAGCAGGGCTATGGCTACACCTTC.

The rearrangement links TRBV13 to TRBJ2-1; 7 bases are shared with TRBD2. CDR1 and CDR2 from the germline V gene are PRHDT and FYEKMQ (reference sequence). This CDR3 has 15 residues. Unmatched junction bases numbered 6, after V lost 6 bases and J lost 1 base. This CDR3 reads CASSPGGTSYNEQFF. The CDR3 nucleotides read TGTGCCAGCAGTCCCGGGGGGACGTCCTACAATGAGCAGTTCTTC.

The chain is built from TRBV5-1 and TRBJ2-3; TRBD2 is a possible D gene (6 bases). Germline V CDR1 and CDR2: SGHRS, YFSETQ. Trimming took off 3 bases at V and 5 bases at J, with 10 bases between the two ends. CDR3 length equals 13 residues. CDR3: CASSSGGEDTQYF. CDR3 coding DNA: TGCGCCAGCAGCTCTGGAGGGGAAGATACGCAGTATTTT.

This clone has a handful of counts. The V call is TRBV6-1, the J call TRBJ1-5; D is perhaps TRBD1 (5 bases). This CDR3 comprises 15 residues. The V gene lost 5 bases and the J gene lost 0 bases, with 11 bases spanning the gap. Germline values: CDR1 MNHNS, CDR2 SASEGT. CDR3 sequence (DNA): TGTGCCAGCAGTTCTCAGGGAAATAGCAATCAGCCCCAGCATTTT. Translated, it gives CASSSQGNSNQPQHF.

This clone showed up just a few times. The likely explanation is a read error, given a far larger clone one base away. The rearrangement uses TRBV5-1 and TRBJ1-3, with TRBD1 identical over 12 bases. Germline values: CDR1 SGHRS, CDR2 YFSETQ. The trim removed 4 bases at V and 1 base at J, leaving 9 bases unmatched. This CDR3 is 18 amino acids long. The chain's CDR3 is CASSRDRDRGLSGNTIYF. In DNA form, the CDR3 reads TGCGCCAGCAGCAGAGACCGGGACAGGGGGCTATCTGGAAACACCATATATTTT.

The genes are TRBV6-5 and TRBJ2-1; perhaps TRBD2 as D (6 bases). The germline V gene has CDR1 MNHEY and CDR2 SVGAGI. There are 14 residues in the CDR3. V was pared by 4 bases and J by 2 bases, with 9 bases between. CDR3 amino acids: CASSLRGPYNEQFF. CDR3 in DNA: TGTGCCAGCAGTTTGCGGGGTCCCTACAATGAGCAGTTCTTC.

The V call is TRBV29-1, the J call TRBJ2-5; 9 bases agree with TRBD1. CDR3 length: 12 amino acids. The junction had 7 bases not matched to a gene; V was cut back by 7 bases and J by 7 bases. Germline assignment: CDR1 SQVTM and CDR2 ANQGSEA. As DNA, the CDR3 is TGCAGCGCAGAAACAGGGGGCATGACCCAGTACTTC. Translating it yields CSAETGGMTQYF.

The CDR3 loop reads CASSLVGGNEQFF. In DNA form, the CDR3 reads TGTGCCAGCAGCTTAGTGGGGGGCAATGAGCAGTTCTTC. The chain couples TRBV7-3 to TRBJ2-1, with D possibly matching TRBD2 (6 bases). The germline V gene encodes CDR1 SGHTA and CDR2 FQGTGA. Trimming took 2 bases from V and 6 from J, leaving 8 bases between them. The CDR3 runs 13 residues.

The chain is built from TRBV11-1 and TRBJ2-1, with 8 bases that match TRBD2. The germline V gene encodes CDR1 SGHAT and CDR2 FQDESV (reference sequence). V lost 5 bases and J lost 7; bases outside the gene matches: 10. The length of the CDR3 is 15 residues. The CDR3 spells CASSLLAGDLNEQFF. DNA for the CDR3: TGTGCCAGCAGCCTGCTAGCGGGTGACTTAAATGAGCAGTTCTTC. Supplemented by reference TRBV11-1 and TRBJ2-1, the full variable domain reads EAEVAQSPRYKITEKSQAVAFWCDPISGHATLYWYRQILGQGPELLVQFQDESVVDDSQLPKDRFSAERLKGVDSTLKIQPAELGDSAMYLCASSLLAGDLNEQFFGPGTRLTVL.

The chain couples TRBV7-6 to TRBJ2-7, with D perhaps matching TRBD2 (5 bases). Looked up from germline, CDR1 is SGHVS and CDR2 is FNYEAQ. This CDR3 is 14 amino acids long. V lost 1 base, J lost 1 base, and 8 bases lay in between. CDR3 amino acids: CASSLEDSSYEQYF. The CDR3 coding sequence is TGTGCCAGCAGCTTAGAGGACTCTTCCTACGAGCAGTACTTC.

This clone was seen just once. The gene calls are TRBV19 and TRBJ1-6; D is undetermined. V lost 5 bases, J lost 16 bases, and 18 bases lay in between. Germline V gene lookup returns CDR1 LNHDA and CDR2 SQIVND (reference sequence). The CDR3 contains 13 residues. CDR3 DNA: TGTGCCAGTAGTTTGGACCGGGAAAGGCCGCTCCACTTT. Translation gives CASSLDRERPLHF.